Here is one T cell receptor (beta chain) with its context. The data stem from a study of blood T cell repertoires in COVID-19. Profiled with immunoSEQ multiplex PCR; TCRdb holds only in-frame clones, not every one. This sample yields 350,000 to 450,000 clones, of which about 87% are seen a single time; around 1.9% belongs to the top ten. Sequenced material: PBMCs or T cells enriched from blood (not recorded which). The TCR sequence derives from a man aged 35 to 55 in a cohort exposed to, infected with or recovered from COVID-19 (not recorded which).

CDR3 region: CASSLTTSYEQYF. In DNA form, the CDR3 reads TGTGCCAGCAGCTTGACGACTTCCTACGAGCAGTACTTC. The rearrangement links TRBV7-9 to TRBJ2-7; D call uncertain. The germline V gene has CDR1 SEHNR and CDR2 FQNEAQ (reference sequence). The CDR3 covers 13 residues. The V end was cut by 3 bases, the J end by 1 base, with 7 bases between.